The clone carrying this T cell receptor (beta chain) was seen only a few times. Its cognate antigen is unknown. This sample is part of a study of blood T cells in healthy people across ages. Overall study results and limits: The study found more naive CD4+ cells and higher diversity in long-lived than aged donors. In older individuals, TCR beta diversity per million T cells was lower, falling roughly linearly with age. For the donors, CMV status was unknown and possibly confounded expanded clonotype changes.

A J-beta primer mix and a sample-barcoded 5' primer were used in a second PCR of about 6 to 12 cycles. TCRdb called the 5' RACE reads again in MiXCR, with one record for every CDR3 protein. The sample contains 1.8 million or so distinct CDR3 sequences, 35% to 50% of which appear only once. The CDR3 extends over 15 amino acids. The germline V and J ends were trimmed by 2 bases and 1 base, with 11 bases remaining between them. CDR1 and CDR2 from the germline V gene are SGHAT and FQDESV (reference sequence). Isolating PBMCs gave at least 6 million of these cells per sample. The material sequenced was blood. The source is a human donor in good health. J is TRBJ1-1 and V is TRBV11-1; weak D call: TRBD1 (5 bases). The chain's CDR3 is CASSLNGGENTEAFF. CDR3 nucleotide sequence: TGTGCCAGCAGCTTAAATGGGGGGGAGAACACTGAAGCTTTCTTT. Complete variable domain (other parts from reference TRBV11-1 and TRBJ1-1): EAEVAQSPRYKITEKSQAVAFWCDPISGHATLYWYRQILGQGPELLVQFQDESVVDDSQLPKDRFSAERLKGVDSTLKIQPAELGDSAMYLCASSLNGGENTEAFFGQGTRLTVV.